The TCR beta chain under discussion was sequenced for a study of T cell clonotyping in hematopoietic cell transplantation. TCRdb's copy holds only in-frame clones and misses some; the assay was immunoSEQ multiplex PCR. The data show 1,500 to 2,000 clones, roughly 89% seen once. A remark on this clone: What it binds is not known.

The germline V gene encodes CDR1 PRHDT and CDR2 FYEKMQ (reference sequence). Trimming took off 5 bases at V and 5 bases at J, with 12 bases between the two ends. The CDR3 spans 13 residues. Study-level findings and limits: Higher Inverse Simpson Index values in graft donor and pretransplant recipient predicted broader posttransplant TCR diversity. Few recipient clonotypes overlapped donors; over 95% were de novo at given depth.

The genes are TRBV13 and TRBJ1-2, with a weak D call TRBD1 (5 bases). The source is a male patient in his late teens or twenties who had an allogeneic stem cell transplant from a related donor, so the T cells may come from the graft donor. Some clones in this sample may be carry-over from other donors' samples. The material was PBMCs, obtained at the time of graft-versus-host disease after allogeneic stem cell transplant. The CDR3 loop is CASSLRGNYGYTF. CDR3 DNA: TGTGCCAGCAGCCTTAGGGGAAATTATGGCTACACCTTC.